The 24 T cell receptor beta chains below all came from one sample that was sequenced in a study of cytomegalovirus exposure and HLA in healthy donors. PCR involved 60 Vbeta and 13 Jbeta primers. The protocol was immunoSEQ multiplex PCR, while the TCRdb copy is restricted to in-frame clones and leaves out a portion. The sample shows around 300,000 clones, under 80% of them seen only once. The sequencing input was PBMCs. The origin of the receptors is a female donor in good health and CMV-seronegative.

This clone was counted a single time. V usage is TRBV28 and J usage is TRBJ1-2; D may be TRBD1 (5 bases). Germline values: CDR1 MDHEN, CDR2 SYDVKM. CDR3 length equals 15 residues. V dropped 6 bases and J dropped 0 bases, with 14 bases sitting between them. DNA for the CDR3: TGTGCCAGCAGCCGTAGGGGTTACGCTAACTATGGCTACACCTTC. Translation: CASSRRGYANYGYTF.

V usage is TRBV9 and J usage is TRBJ2-3; TRBD2 might be the D (5 bases). The CDR3 length is 16 residues. Germline V CDR1 and CDR2: SGDLS, YYNGEE. Deletions cut 3 bases from V and 0 bases from J, with 14 bases between. DNA of the CDR3: TGTGCCAGCAGCGAGGGTGGGAGTTCTAGCACAGATACGCAGTATTTT. It is translated as CASSEGGSSSTDTQYF.

About this clone: Germline is not matched at one junction end, which may reflect a read error. This sequence joins TRBV7-9 and TRBJ2-7; TRBD2 agrees at 10 bases. The CDR3 spans 17 residues. Germline CDR1 and CDR2: SEHNR and FQNEAQ (reference sequence). This chain's CDR3 is CSSSPGLAGVGSYEQYF. CDR3 DNA sequence: TGTTCCAGCAGCCCCGGGCTAGCGGGAGTAGGCTCCTACGAGCAGTACTTC.

To note about this clone: In the same sample, other DNA sequences code for this CDR3. V and J are TRBV29-1 and TRBJ2-5; 8 bases line up with TRBD1. The J call is in doubt because the DNA end fits TRBJ2-7 better. This CDR3 region has 13 residues. Germline V CDR1 and CDR2: SQVTM, ANQGSEA. CDR3 nucleotide sequence: TGCAGCGTTGGGAGGACAGGGAGCTACGAGCAGTACTTC. Translated, it gives CSVGRTGSYEQYF.

The chain recombines TRBV27 with TRBJ2-7; 8 bases map to TRBD1. Trimming cost V 2 bases and J 11 bases; bases outside gene matches: 5. The CDR3 sequence is 12 residues long. The germline V gene has CDR1 MNHEY and CDR2 SMNVEV (reference sequence). CDR3 coding DNA: TGTGCCAGCAGTTTACCGGACAGGGTGGAGTACTTC. This gives the protein CASSLPDRVEYF.

The J gene is TRBJ2-7, the V gene TRBV9, with 8 bases identical to TRBD2. The CDR3 has 16 residues. Germline-derived CDR1 and CDR2 are SGDLS and YYNGEE. Trimming removed 0 bases from V and 4 bases from J; junction bases left unmatched: 9. The CDR3 protein is CASSVASSGSGYEQYF. The CDR3 bases are TGTGCCAGCAGCGTAGCTTCGAGCGGGAGCGGGTACGAGCAGTACTTC.

This rearrangement joins TRBV19 to TRBJ1-3, with D perhaps matching TRBD1 (5 bases). The germline CDR1 and CDR2 sequences are LNHDA and SQIVND (reference sequence). The CDR3 has 16 residues. V was pared by 3 bases and J by 0 bases, with 12 bases between. In DNA form, the CDR3 reads TGTGCCAGTAGTATCGGGGGTTCAATCTCTGGAAACACCATATATTTT. Translation gives CASSIGGSISGNTIYF. Full variable domain (rest looked up from reference TRBV19 and TRBJ1-3): DGGITQSPKYLFRKEGQNVTLSCEQNLNHDAMYWYRQDPGQGLRLIYYSQIVNDFQKGDIAEGYSVSREKKESFPLTVTSAQKNPTAFYLCASSIGGSISGNTIYFGEGSWLTVV.

With regard to this clone: No conserved phenylalanine or tryptophan ends this CDR3, so it is likely a read error. The V gene is TRBV7-8, the J gene TRBJ2-7; TRBD2 matches at 10 bases. V lost 1 base to trimming and J lost 5 bases; unmatched junction nucleotides: 2. Per germline, CDR1 SGHVS and CDR2 FQNEAQ. The CDR3 is made up of 14 amino acids. The CDR3: CASSLELAGNEQYS. CDR3 nucleotides: TGTGCCAGCAGCTTAGAACTAGCGGGGAACGAGCAGTACTCC.

The CDR3: CASSPGQGASGANVLTF. CDR3 sequence (DNA): TGTGCCAGCTCACCTGGGCAGGGGGCATCTGGGGCCAACGTCCTGACTTTC. J is TRBJ2-6 and V is TRBV18; 8 bases agree with TRBD1. The germline CDR1 and CDR2 sequences are KGHSH and LQKENI. The junction had 5 bases not matched to a gene; V was cut back by 3 bases and J by 1 base. CDR3 length: 17 residues.

The chain has TRBV27 and TRBJ2-7; tentative D call: TRBD2 (6 bases). The germline CDR1 and CDR2 sequences are MNHEY and SMNVEV (reference sequence). CDR3 length: 12 amino acids. Trimming took off 5 bases at V and 6 bases at J, with 11 bases between the two ends. The DNA of the CDR3 is TGTGCCAGCAGTAAACCGGGACTCGAGCAGTACTTC. It specifies CASSKPGLEQYF.

The V and J genes are TRBV10-3 and TRBJ2-5; 9 nucleotides line up with TRBD2. The J call is uncertain, as TRBJ2-7 better fits the DNA end. Germline CDR1 ENHRY, CDR2 SYGVKD. CDR3 length: 15 amino acids. The CDR3 loop is CAYSAGTSLSYEQYF. The CDR3 DNA sequence: TGTGCCTACTCAGCCGGGACTAGCCTCTCCTACGAGCAGTACTTC.

This chain joins TRBV5-1 and TRBJ2-1, with TRBD1 as a possible D gene (6 bases). CDR1 is SGHRS, CDR2 YFSETQ, per germline. The CDR3 runs to 11 residues. V lost 3 bases, J lost 11 bases, and 9 bases lay in between. This chain's CDR3 is CASSSGQKQFF. CDR3 coding DNA: TGCGCCAGCAGCTCCGGACAGAAGCAGTTCTTC.

CDR3 region: CASSTPNYGYTF. In nucleotides, the CDR3 is TGTGCCAGCAGTACACCTAACTATGGCTACACCTTC. The rearrangement uses TRBV7-9 and TRBJ1-2; D is unresolved. The CDR3 length is 12 residues. V shed 6 bases and J shed 0 bases, with 5 bases lying between them. CDR1 is SEHNR and CDR2 is FQNEAQ in the germline V gene (reference sequence).

V usage is TRBV5-1 and J usage is TRBJ1-3, with D possibly TRBD1 on 6 matching bases. The CDR3 runs to 16 residues. Germline CDR1 is SGHRS and CDR2 is YFSETQ. The V end lost 0 bases, the J end lost 4 bases, and 14 bases lay between the germline ends. CDR3 region: CASSLDAGASGNTIYF. CDR3 nucleotides: TGCGCCAGCAGCTTGGACGCAGGGGCTTCCGGAAACACCATATATTTT.

The chain employs TRBV15 and TRBJ1-3, with D possibly matching TRBD1 (5 bases). Germline V lookup: CDR1 LNHNV, CDR2 YYDKDF (reference sequence). The length of the CDR3 is 16 residues. With 0 bases removed from V and 3 bases from J, the gap between germline ends came to 12 bases. CDR3 DNA sequence: TGTGCCACCAGCAGAGAGAGAGGAGGGGATGGAAACACCATATATTTT. This gives the protein CATSRERGGDGNTIYF.

This chain connects TRBV6-6 to TRBJ2-5; 9 nucleotides match TRBD1. This CDR3 has 14 amino acids. CDR1 and CDR2 from the germline V gene are MNHNY and SVGAGI (reference sequence). With 2 bases clipped from V and 5 bases from J, the junction kept 3 bases outside the gene matches. The DNA for the CDR3 is TGTGCCAGCAGTTACGGACAGGGGCGTGAGACCCAGTACTTC. It yields the protein CASSYGQGRETQYF.

This clone was found once. V and J are TRBV4-1 and TRBJ2-7, with 10 bases matching TRBD2. V gave up 6 bases and J gave up 7 bases; unmatched junction bases: 9. The CDR3 runs to 14 residues. CDR1 MGHRA and CDR2 YSYEKL come from the germline V gene. The CDR3 region is CASRALAGVGEQYF. The CDR3 region has the DNA TGCGCCAGCAGAGCCCTAGCGGGAGTGGGGGAGCAGTACTTC.

The gene calls are TRBV11-2 and TRBJ1-1, with 7 bases lining up with TRBD1. The CDR3 length is 15 residues. V trimming: 1 base; J trimming: 1 base; junction bases outside the gene matches: 3. CDR1 is SGHAT, CDR2 FQNNGV, per germline. CDR3 region: CASSLGRTGNTEAFF. The CDR3 DNA reads TGTGCCAGCAGCTTAGGACGGACAGGGAACACTGAAGCTTTCTTT.

V and J are TRBV2 and TRBJ2-7; TRBD2 might be the D (6 bases). CDR3 length equals 13 residues. The ends were cut back, 7 bases at V and 5 bases at J, with 15 bases in the middle. Germline V lookup: CDR1 SNHLY, CDR2 FYNNEI. CDR3: CASIVGGGNEQYF. For the CDR3, the DNA is TGTGCCAGCATTGTGGGAGGAGGTAACGAGCAGTACTTC.

This clone came up a few times. V is TRBV6-6 and J is TRBJ1-1, with D possibly being TRBD1 (5 bases). This CDR3 contains 13 residues. Trimming shortened V by 4 bases and J by 1 base, and 7 bases separated the two germline ends. Germline loops: CDR1 MNHNY, CDR2 SVGAGI (reference sequence). The CDR3 reads CASSLTENTEAFF. The DNA for the CDR3 is TGTGCCAGCAGTTTGACAGAGAACACTGAAGCTTTCTTT.

About this clone itself: One junction end disagrees with the germline gene, perhaps due to a read error. This sample also contains other DNA sequences that code for the same CDR3. This sequence joins TRBV30 and TRBJ1-6, with 8 bases aligning to TRBD1. The CDR3 loop spans 17 amino acids. CDR1 GTSNPN and CDR2 SVGIG come from the germline V gene (reference sequence). DNA of the CDR3: TGTGCCTGGAGCTGGACAGGGAGGGGCTCCTATAATTCCCCCCTCCACTTT. Residues: CAWSWTGRGSYNSPLHF.

This chain uses TRBV30 with TRBJ2-4; the D gene is possibly TRBD1 (5 bases). CDR3 length equals 11 residues. CDR1 and CDR2 from the germline V gene are GTSNPN and SVGIG (reference sequence). V was trimmed by 5 bases and J by 9 bases, leaving 11 bases between them. The CDR3 DNA reads TGTGCCTGGCTGATTCAGGGCATTCAGTACTTC. Translated, it gives CAWLIQGIQYF.

The chain employs TRBV2 and TRBJ2-3; 7 positions agree with TRBD2. The CDR3 has 15 amino acids. V shed 3 bases and J 0 bases; nucleotides not matched to a gene: 3. CDR1 SNHLY and CDR2 FYNNEI come from the germline V gene. The CDR3 DNA sequence: TGTGCCAGCAGTGAGGCGGGGGTAAGCACAGATACGCAGTATTTT. The encoded protein is CASSEAGVSTDTQYF. Full variable domain (rest looked up from reference TRBV2 and TRBJ2-3): EPEVTQTPSHQVTQMGQEVILRCVPISNHLYFYWYRQILGQKVEFLVSFYNNEISEKSEIFDDQFSVERPDGSNFTLKIRSTKLEDSAMYFCASSEAGVSTDTQYFGPGTRLTVL.

The chain is built from TRBV27 and TRBJ2-7; TRBD2 might be the D (6 bases). This CDR3 comprises 16 residues. V was pared by 4 bases and J by 1 base, with 17 bases between. Germline lookup yields CDR1 MNHEY and CDR2 SMNVEV (reference sequence). CDR3 nucleotide sequence: TGTGCCAGCAGTTCCCGGGGGACGACATTGTCCTACGAGCAGTACTTC. Protein product: CASSSRGTTLSYEQYF.